A selection of T cell receptor beta chains follows, all from one sample in a study of blood T cell repertoires in COVID-19. The table came from immunoSEQ multiplex PCR; TCRdb's copy has only in-frame clones and leaves some out. The sample contains about 180,000 clones, around 73% of which appear only once. The sequenced sample consisted of PBMCs or T cells enriched from blood (not recorded which). Every receptor here comes from a woman between 50 and 59 years old who had recovered from COVID-19. CDR3s include the opening cysteine and the closing phenylalanine or tryptophan. The order of the fields is D gene, J gene, clone size, V gene, CDR3 protein, CDR3 DNA. The D gene is left open where the match is weak. Only part of the rows carry a size: once, few, many, or a class if the clone is expanded.

d_gene: NA
j_gene: TRBJ2-2
abundance: NA
v_gene: TRBV28
CDR3aa: CASISSPLTGELFF
CDR3nt: TGTGCCAGCATTTCGAGCCCGCTCACCGGGGAGCTGTTTTTT

d_gene: NA
j_gene: TRBJ2-1
abundance: few
v_gene: TRBV9
CDR3aa: CASSVEAVSSYNEQFF
CDR3nt: TGTGCCAGCAGCGTAGAAGCGGTCTCTTCCTACAATGAGCAGTTCTTC

d_gene: NA
j_gene: TRBJ1-6
abundance: NA
v_gene: TRBV6-5
CDR3aa: CASSSALRINSPLHF
CDR3nt: TGTGCCAGCAGTTCCGCTCTCAGGATTAATTCACCCCTCCACTTT

d_gene: NA
j_gene: TRBJ2-2
abundance: NA
v_gene: TRBV4-1
CDR3aa: CASSQVAGRGTGELFF
CDR3nt: TGCGCCAGCAGCCAAGTGGCGGGACGGGGCACCGGGGAGCTGTTTTTT

d_gene: NA
j_gene: TRBJ2-7
abundance: NA
v_gene: TRBV9
CDR3aa: CASSPHTSYEQYF
CDR3nt: TGTGCCAGCAGCCCTCACACCTCCTACGAGCAGTACTTC

d_gene: TRBD2
j_gene: TRBJ2-7
abundance: NA
v_gene: TRBV7-2
CDR3aa: CASSLLSAGGRNEQYF
CDR3nt: TGTGCCAGCAGCTTACTCTCCGCGGGAGGGAGGAACGAGCAGTACTTC

d_gene: NA
j_gene: TRBJ1-5
abundance: NA
v_gene: TRBV19
CDR3aa: CASSTRGGSNQPQHF
CDR3nt: TGTGCCAGTAGTACAAGGGGAGGTAGCAATCAGCCCCAGCATTTT

d_gene: TRBD2
j_gene: TRBJ2-1
abundance: once
v_gene: TRBV28
CDR3aa: CASTTRRASGSNEQFF
CDR3nt: TGTGCCAGCACCACTCGTCGGGCTAGCGGGAGCAATGAGCAGTTCTTC

d_gene: NA
j_gene: TRBJ2-5
abundance: NA
v_gene: TRBV10-3
CDR3aa: CAISPLEAQETQYF
CDR3nt: TGTGCCATCTCCCCCCTCGAGGCCCAAGAGACCCAGTACTTC

d_gene: NA
j_gene: TRBJ1-1
abundance: NA
v_gene: TRBV18
CDR3aa: CASSPRPTEAFF
CDR3nt: TGTGCCAGCTCACCACGGCCCACTGAAGCTTTCTTT

d_gene: NA
j_gene: TRBJ2-1
abundance: NA
v_gene: TRBV5-1
CDR3aa: CASSLEALASSEQFF
CDR3nt: TGCGCCAGCAGCTTGGAGGCGCTAGCTTCTAGTGAGCAGTTCTTC

d_gene: TRBD1
j_gene: TRBJ1-2
abundance: NA
v_gene: TRBV5-1
CDR3aa: CASSLLNVGQGNGYTF
CDR3nt: TGCGCCAGCAGCTTGTTGAATGTAGGACAGGGGAATGGCTACACCTTC

d_gene: NA
j_gene: TRBJ2-2
abundance: NA
v_gene: TRBV28
CDR3aa: CASSSGQNTGELFF
CDR3nt: TGTGCCAGCAGTTCGGGACAGAACACCGGGGAGCTGTTTTTT

d_gene: TRBD2
j_gene: TRBJ2-7
abundance: NA
v_gene: TRBV18
CDR3aa: CASSLAAGAYEQYF
CDR3nt: TGTGCCAGCTCACTGGCAGCGGGAGCCTACGAGCAGTACTTC